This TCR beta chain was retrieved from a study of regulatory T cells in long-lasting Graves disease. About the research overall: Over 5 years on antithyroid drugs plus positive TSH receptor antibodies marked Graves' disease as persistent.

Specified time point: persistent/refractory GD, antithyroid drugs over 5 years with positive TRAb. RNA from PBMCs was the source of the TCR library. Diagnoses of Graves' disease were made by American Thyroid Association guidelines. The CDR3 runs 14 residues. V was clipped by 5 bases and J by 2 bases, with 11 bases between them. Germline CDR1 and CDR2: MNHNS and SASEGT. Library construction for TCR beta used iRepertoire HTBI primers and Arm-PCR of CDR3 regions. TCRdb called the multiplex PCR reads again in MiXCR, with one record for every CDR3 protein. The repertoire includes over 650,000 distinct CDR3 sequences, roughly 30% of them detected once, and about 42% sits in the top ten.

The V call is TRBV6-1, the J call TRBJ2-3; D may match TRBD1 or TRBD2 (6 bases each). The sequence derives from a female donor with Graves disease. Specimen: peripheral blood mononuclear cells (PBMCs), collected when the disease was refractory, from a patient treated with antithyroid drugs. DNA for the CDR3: TGTGCCAGCAGTAGGGGGGTCTTCACAGATACGCAGTATTTT. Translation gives CASSRGVFTDTQYF.